One T cell receptor beta chain is described in this entry. No antigen is known for it. This entry comes from a study of cytomegalovirus exposure and HLA in healthy donors. Study results and caveats: In a later analysis, parvovirus B19, influenza, CMV and Epstein-Barr virus appeared linked to several top co-occurrence clusters.

PCR amplification relied on 60 Vbeta primers (plus 13 Jbeta primers). Sequencing used immunoSEQ multiplex PCR; TCRdb keeps in-frame clones, though not all of them. The data contain around 76,000 clones, approximately 67% of them seen just once; the ten biggest clones take up roughly 7.2%. This CDR3 contains 13 residues. CDR1 is KGHSH and CDR2 is LQKENI in the germline V gene. The trim removed 6 bases at V and 6 bases at J, leaving 3 bases unmatched. Sequencing input: PBMCs. The J gene is TRBJ2-1, the V gene TRBV18; TRBD1 aligns across 9 bases. This receptor was identified in a man between 40 and 49 years old in good health and CMV-seropositive. Written as DNA, the CDR3 is TGTGCCAGCTCCTCGGGACAGGGCAATGAGCAGTTCTTC. Protein product: CASSSGQGNEQFF.